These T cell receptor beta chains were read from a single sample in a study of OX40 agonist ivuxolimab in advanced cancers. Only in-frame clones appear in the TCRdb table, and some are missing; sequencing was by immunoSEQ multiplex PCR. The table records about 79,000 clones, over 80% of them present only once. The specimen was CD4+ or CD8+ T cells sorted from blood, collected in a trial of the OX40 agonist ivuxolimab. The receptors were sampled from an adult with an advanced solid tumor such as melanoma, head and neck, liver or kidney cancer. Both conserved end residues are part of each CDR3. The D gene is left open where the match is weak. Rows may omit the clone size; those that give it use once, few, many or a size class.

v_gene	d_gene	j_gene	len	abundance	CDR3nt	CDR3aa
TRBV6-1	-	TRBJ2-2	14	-	TGTGCCAGCAGTGAAGCGGGTTATGCCGGGGAGCTGTTTTTT	CASSEAGYAGELFF
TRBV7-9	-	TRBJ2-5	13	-	TGTGCCAGCAGCGGACTTGGCCAAGAGACCCAGTACTTC	CASSGLGQETQYF
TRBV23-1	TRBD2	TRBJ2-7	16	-	TGCGCCAGCAGTCAATCGAGGCTAGCGGCGGCCTACGAGCAGTACTTC	CASSQSRLAAAYEQYF
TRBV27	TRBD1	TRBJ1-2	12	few	TGTGCCAGCACCGCAGGGGGACGTGGCTACACCTTC	CASTAGGRGYTF
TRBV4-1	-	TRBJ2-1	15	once	TGCGCCAGCAGCCTTGTGTGGGGCTCCTACAATGAGCAGTTCTTC	CASSLVWGSYNEQFF
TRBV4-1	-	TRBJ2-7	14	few	TGCGCCAGCAGCCAAGTCGGGAAGCCCTACGAGCAGTACTTC	CASSQVGKPYEQYF
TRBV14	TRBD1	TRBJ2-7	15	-	TGTGCCAGCAGCCAAGGGACAGGGAGCTCCTACGAGCAGTACTTC	CASSQGTGSSYEQYF
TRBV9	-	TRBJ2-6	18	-	TGTGCCAGCAGCGTATCCGACAGGCAAAGCTCTGGGGCCAACGTCCTGACTTTC	CASSVSDRQSSGANVLTF
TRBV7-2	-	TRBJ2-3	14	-	TGTGCCAGCAGCTTACCGGAGAGCACAGATACGCAGTATTTT	CASSLPESTDTQYF
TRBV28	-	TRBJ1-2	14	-	TGTGCCAGCAGTTTAGGGGACCAGGTCTATGGCTACACCTTC	CASSLGDQVYGYTF
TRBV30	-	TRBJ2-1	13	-	TGTGCCTGGAGTGTTGGCACTATAGGTGAGCAGTTCTTC	CAWSVGTIGEQFF
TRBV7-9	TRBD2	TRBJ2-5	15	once	TGTGCCAGCACCTCTAGCGGGTTTCCTGGGGAGACCCAGTACTTC	CASTSSGFPGETQYF
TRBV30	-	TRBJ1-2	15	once	TGTGCCTGGACAGGAGGCCAGGGGCCTAACTATGGCTACACCTTC	CAWTGGQGPNYGYTF
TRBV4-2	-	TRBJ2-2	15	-	TGTGCCAGCAGCCAATTGCGGGGATACGCCGGGGAGCTGTTTTTT	CASSQLRGYAGELFF
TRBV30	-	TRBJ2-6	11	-	TGTGCCGTGAATGGGGCCAACGTCCTGACTTTC	CAVNGANVLTF
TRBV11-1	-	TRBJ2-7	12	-	TGTGCCAGCAGTACGGACAGAGTCGAGCAGTACTTC	CASSTDRVEQYF
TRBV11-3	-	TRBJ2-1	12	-	TGTGCCAGCAGCGGAAGGGACCCGAAAAGGATCTTC	CASSGRDPKRIF
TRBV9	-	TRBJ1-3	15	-	TGTGCCAGCACCTTCAGTCCTCACTCTGGAAACACCATATATTTT	CASTFSPHSGNTIYF
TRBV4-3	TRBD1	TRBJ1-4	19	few	TGCGCCAGCAGCCAAACCGTCGGGACAGGCAGTGGTCCTAATGAAAAACTGTTTTTT	CASSQTVGTGSGPNEKLFF
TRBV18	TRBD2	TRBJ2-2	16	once	TGTGCCAGCTCATTGGTAGCGGGAGGCAACACCGGGGAGCTGTTTTTT	CASSLVAGGNTGELFF
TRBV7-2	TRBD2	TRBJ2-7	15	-	TGTGCCAGCAGCTTAGGTCCGGGTAGCGGGTACGAGCAGTACTTC	CASSLGPGSGYEQYF
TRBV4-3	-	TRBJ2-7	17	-	TGCGCCAGCAGCCAAGATACGTGCGGGTACTCCTCCTACGAGCAGTACTTC	CASSQDTCGYSSYEQYF
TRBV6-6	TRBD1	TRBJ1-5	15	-	TGTGCCAGCAGGAGACAGGGAAACCTCGGTCAGCCCCAGCATTTT	CASRRQGNLGQPQHF
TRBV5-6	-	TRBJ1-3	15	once	TGTGCCAGCAGCTTGGACTGGACGTCTGGAAACACCATATATTTT	CASSLDWTSGNTIYF
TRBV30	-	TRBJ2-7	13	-	TGTGCCTGGAGTGGTGGGACCTTCTACGAGCAGTACTTC	CAWSGGTFYEQYF
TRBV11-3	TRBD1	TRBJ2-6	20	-	TGTGCCAGCAGCCGAACCCACGGACAGGGGTTGAGTTCTGGGGCCAACGTCCTGACTTTC	CASSRTHGQGLSSGANVLTF
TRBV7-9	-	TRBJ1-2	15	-	TGTGCCAGCAGCCGCTTCGGCAGGGATCCTTATGGCTACACCTTC	CASSRFGRDPYGYTF
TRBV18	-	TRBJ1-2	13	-	TGTGCCAGCTCATCGTCAGGGAACTATGGCTACACCTTC	CASSSSGNYGYTF
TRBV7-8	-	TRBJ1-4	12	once	TGTGCCAGCAGCTTAGTCCGGGAAAAACTGTTTTTT	CASSLVREKLFF
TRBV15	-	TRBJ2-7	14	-	TGTGCCACCAGCAGAGATCAGGGTTCCTACGAGCAGTACTTC	CATSRDQGSYEQYF
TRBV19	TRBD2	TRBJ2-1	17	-	TGTGCCAGTAGTATTGGGACTAGCGGGAGAGTTTACAATGAGCAGTTCTTC	CASSIGTSGRVYNEQFF
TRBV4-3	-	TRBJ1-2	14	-	TGCGCCAGCAGCCAAGATTTCGGGGCTGGTGGCTACACCTTC	CASSQDFGAGGYTF
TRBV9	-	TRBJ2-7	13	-	TGTGCCAGCAGCGTGCAGGGCTCCTACGAGCAGTACTTC	CASSVQGSYEQYF
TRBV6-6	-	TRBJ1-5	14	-	TGTGCCAGCCTCCCCGGGCAGGGGCGTCAGCCCCAGCATTTT	CASLPGQGRQPQHF
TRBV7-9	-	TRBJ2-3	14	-	TGTGCCAGCAGCTTAAGTGCCAGCACAGATACGCAGTATTTT	CASSLSASTDTQYF
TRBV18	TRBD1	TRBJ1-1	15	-	TGTGCCAGCTCACAGGCAGGGGGCTTCGACACTGAAGCTTTCTTT	CASSQAGGFDTEAFF
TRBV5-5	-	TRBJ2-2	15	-	TGTGCCAGCAGGAAGGACACAGCGAACACCGGGGAGCTGTTTTTT	CASRKDTANTGELFF
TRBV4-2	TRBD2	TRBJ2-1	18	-	TGTGCCAGCAGCCAAGATCGGTATCGCGGGAGAGGGATGGATGAGCAGTTCTTC	CASSQDRYRGRGMDEQFF
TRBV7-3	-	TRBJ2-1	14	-	TGTGCCAGCAGCTTAATAGGCCAGAACAATGAGCAGTTCTTC	CASSLIGQNNEQFF
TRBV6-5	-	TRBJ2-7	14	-	TGTGCCAGCAGTTACCCGGGACGGAGATACGAGCAGTACTTC	CASSYPGRRYEQYF